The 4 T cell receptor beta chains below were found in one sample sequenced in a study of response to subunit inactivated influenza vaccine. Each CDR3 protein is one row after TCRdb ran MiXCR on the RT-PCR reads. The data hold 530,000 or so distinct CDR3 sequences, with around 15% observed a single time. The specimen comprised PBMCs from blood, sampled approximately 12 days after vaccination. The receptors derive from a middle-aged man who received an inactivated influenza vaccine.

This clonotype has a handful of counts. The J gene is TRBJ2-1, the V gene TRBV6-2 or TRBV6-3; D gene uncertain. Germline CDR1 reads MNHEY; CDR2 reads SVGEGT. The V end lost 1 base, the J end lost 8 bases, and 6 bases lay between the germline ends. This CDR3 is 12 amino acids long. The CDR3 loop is CASSYLGYEQFF. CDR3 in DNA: TGTGCCAGCAGTTACTTGGGATATGAGCAGTTCTTC.

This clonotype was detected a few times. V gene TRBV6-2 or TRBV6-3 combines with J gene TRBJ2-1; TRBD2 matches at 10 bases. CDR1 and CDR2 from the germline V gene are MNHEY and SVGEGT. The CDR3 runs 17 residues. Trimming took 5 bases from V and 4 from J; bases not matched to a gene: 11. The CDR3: CASSPPSGGYFYNEQFF. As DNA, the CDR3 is TGTGCCAGCAGTCCCCCTAGCGGGGGTTACTTTTACAATGAGCAGTTCTTC.

The CDR3 region is CASSVHRAGGYTF. DNA for the CDR3: TGTGCCAGCAGCGTCCACAGGGCGGGGGGCTACACCTTC. The rearrangement uses TRBV9 and TRBJ1-2, with D possibly TRBD1 on 6 matching bases. The germline gives CDR1 SGDLS, CDR2 YYNGEE. The CDR3 is 13 amino acids. The V gene lost 2 bases and the J gene lost 8 bases, with 13 bases spanning the gap.

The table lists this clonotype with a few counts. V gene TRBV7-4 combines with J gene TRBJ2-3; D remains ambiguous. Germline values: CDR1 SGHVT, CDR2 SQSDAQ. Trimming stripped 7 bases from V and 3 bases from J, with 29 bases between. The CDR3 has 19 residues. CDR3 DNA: TGTGCCAGCACTTCGATATTTGGGTCAGGAGATTTCGGGACAGATACGCAGTATTTT. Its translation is CASTSIFGSGDFGTDTQYF.